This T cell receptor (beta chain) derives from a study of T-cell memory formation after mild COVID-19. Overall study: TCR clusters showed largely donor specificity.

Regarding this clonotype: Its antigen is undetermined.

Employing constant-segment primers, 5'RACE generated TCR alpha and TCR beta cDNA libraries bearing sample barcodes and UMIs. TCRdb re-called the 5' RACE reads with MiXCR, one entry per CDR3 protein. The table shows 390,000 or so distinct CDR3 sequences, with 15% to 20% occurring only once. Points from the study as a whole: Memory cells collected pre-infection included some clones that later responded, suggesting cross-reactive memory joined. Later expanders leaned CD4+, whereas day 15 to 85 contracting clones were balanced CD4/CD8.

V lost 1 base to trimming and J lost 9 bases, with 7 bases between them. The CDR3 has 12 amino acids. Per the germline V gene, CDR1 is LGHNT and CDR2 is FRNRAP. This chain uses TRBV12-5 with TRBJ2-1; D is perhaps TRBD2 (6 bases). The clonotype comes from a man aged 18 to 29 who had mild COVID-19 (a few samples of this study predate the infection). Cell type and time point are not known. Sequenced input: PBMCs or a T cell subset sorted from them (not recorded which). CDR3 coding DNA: TGTGCTAGTGGTTTGGCCGGGGGTGAGCAGTTCTTC. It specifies CASGLAGGEQFF.